This TCR beta chain was identified in a study of T cells after yellow fever vaccination. TCRdb processed the 5' RACE reads anew with MiXCR; each CDR3 protein has one entry. The sample consists of 250,000 to 300,000 distinct CDR3 sequences, around 13% of them appearing once. The CDR3 runs 18 residues. Germline V lookup: CDR1 DFQATT, CDR2 SNEGSKA (reference sequence). V shed 2 bases, J shed 1 base, and the junction held 15 bases outside the gene matches. There are a few counts of this clonotype. This specimen was CD4+ T cells sorted from PBMCs, taken 45 days after the yellow fever booster vaccination. The receptor's source is a young man who received the YFV17D yellow fever vaccine. The chain links TRBV20-1 to TRBJ2-3; 7 nucleotides align to TRBD2. The CDR3 sequence: CSARPPAGGISGTDTQYF. DNA of the CDR3: TGCAGTGCTAGACCGCCGGCCGGGGGGATAAGTGGCACAGATACGCAGTATTTT.